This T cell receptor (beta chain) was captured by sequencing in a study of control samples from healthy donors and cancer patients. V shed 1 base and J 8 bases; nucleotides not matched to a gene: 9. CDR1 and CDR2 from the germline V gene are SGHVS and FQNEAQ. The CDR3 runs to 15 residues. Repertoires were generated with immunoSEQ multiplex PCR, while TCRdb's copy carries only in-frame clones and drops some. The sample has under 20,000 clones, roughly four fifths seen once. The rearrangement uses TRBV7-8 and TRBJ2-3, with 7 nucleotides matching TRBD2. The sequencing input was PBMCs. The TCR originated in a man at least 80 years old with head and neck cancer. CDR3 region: CASSLVGGPPTTQYF. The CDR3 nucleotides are TGTGCCAGCAGCTTAGTGGGAGGGCCTCCAACTACGCAGTATTTT.